The present T cell receptor beta chain was sequenced within a study of technical replicates of blood from a handful of donors. With 3 bases removed from V and 7 bases from J, the gap between germline ends came to 12 bases. Germline values: CDR1 SGHAT, CDR2 FQNNGV. The CDR3 length is 14 residues. Using immunoSEQ multiplex PCR, the repertoire was profiled, and TCRdb retains in-frame clones only, with some absent. This table holds roughly 97,000 clones, around 96% found once. This clone was seen only once. The sequencing input was T cells isolated from PBMCs. V gene TRBV11-2 combines with J gene TRBJ2-2, with D tentatively TRBD2 (6 bases). The receptor was derived from a human donor in good health. The CDR3 region is CASSFGGNDGELFF. CDR3 coding DNA: TGTGCCAGCAGCTTCGGCGGGAACGACGGGGAGCTGTTTTTT. Filled out from reference TRBV11-2 and TRBJ2-2, the complete variable domain reads EAGVAQSPRYKIIEKRQSVAFWCNPISGHATLYWYQQILGQGPKLLIQFQNNGVVDDSQLPKDRFSAERLKGVDSTLKIQPAKLEDSAVYLCASSFGGNDGELFFGEGSRLTVL.